This section outlines one T cell receptor beta chain sequence together with its context. Mismatch with germline at one junction end may stem from a read error. This sample is part of a study of blood T cell repertoires in COVID-19. Study at large: In each case, the material was cDNA or gDNA derived from T cells, B-cell-depleted T cells, or PBMCs.

In the source study's methods: How many nucleated cells were present was estimated from reference gene primer amplification. Here immunoSEQ multiplex PCR was the method, and the copy in TCRdb shows in-frame clones only, minus some. The V and J calls and clone size are taken from that table; D and trimming were inferred from the DNA. This table has tens of thousands of clones, roughly 90% appearing once. The CDR3 totals 13 residues. The sequenced sample was peripheral blood. This clonotype was sampled from a human donor in a cohort sampled during active COVID-19. V and J are TRBV12-3 or TRBV12-4 and TRBJ2-7; TRBD2 agrees at 11 bases. CDR3 in amino acids: CASSVAGGQEQYF. In DNA, the CDR3 is TGTGCCAGCAGTGTAGCGGGGGGGCAAGAGCAGTACTTC.